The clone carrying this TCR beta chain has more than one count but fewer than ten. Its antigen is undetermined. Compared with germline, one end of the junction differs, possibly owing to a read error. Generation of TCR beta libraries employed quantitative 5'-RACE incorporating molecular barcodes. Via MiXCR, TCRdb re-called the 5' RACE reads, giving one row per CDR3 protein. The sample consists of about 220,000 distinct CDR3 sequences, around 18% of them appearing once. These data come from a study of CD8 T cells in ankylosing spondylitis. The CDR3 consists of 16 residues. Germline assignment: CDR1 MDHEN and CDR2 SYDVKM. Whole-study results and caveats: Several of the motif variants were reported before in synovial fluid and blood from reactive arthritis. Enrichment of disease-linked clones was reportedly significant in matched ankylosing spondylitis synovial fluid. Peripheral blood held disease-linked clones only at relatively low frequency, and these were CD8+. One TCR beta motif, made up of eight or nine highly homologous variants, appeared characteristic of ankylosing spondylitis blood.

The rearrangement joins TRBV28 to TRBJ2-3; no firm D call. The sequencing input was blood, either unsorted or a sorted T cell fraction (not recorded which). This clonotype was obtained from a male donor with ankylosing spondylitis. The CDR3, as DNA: TGTGCCAGCGGTTTATTCCGCGGTAGAGGCTCAGATACGCAGTATTTT. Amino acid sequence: CASGLFRGRGSDTQYF.